The T cell receptor (beta chain) under discussion was sequenced for a study of blood T cell repertoires in COVID-19. Study-wide background: Samples came from the United States, Italy and Spain, spanning acute and convalescent COVID-19.

Authors' processing steps: The authors estimated nucleated cell counts from reference gene primer amplification. Clones were sequenced by immunoSEQ multiplex PCR, and TCRdb holds only the in-frame ones, with some missing. V, J and clone size derive from that table, while D and trimming were established from the DNA sequence. The sample holds 200,000 to 250,000 clones, approximately 86% seen once. Germline CDR1 SGHTA, CDR2 FQGNSA. This CDR3 comprises 15 residues. Trimming left V 5 bases short and J 6 bases short, with 17 bases between. Sequencing was performed on peripheral blood. V gene TRBV7-2 combines with J gene TRBJ1-5, with D hard to call. The TCR comes from a woman aged 80 or older with acute or convalescent COVID-19. As DNA, the CDR3 is TGTGCCAGCAGCGCTGGACCCGACTATGTTCAGCCCCAGCATTTT. This codes for CASSAGPDYVQPQHF. Variable domain in full (rest from reference TRBV7-2 and TRBJ1-5): GAGVSQSPSNKVTEKGKDVELRCDPISGHTALYWYRQSLGQGLEFLIYFQGNSAPDKSGLPSDRFSAERTGGSVSTLTIQRTQQEDSAVYLCASSAGPDYVQPQHFGDGTRLSIL.